This is a list of T cell receptor beta chains from one sample in a study of blood T cell repertoires in COVID-19. Measured with immunoSEQ multiplex PCR; TCRdb has only the in-frame clones, and not every one. The sample records 150,000 or so clones, 79% being singletons. The sample taken for sequencing was peripheral blood. Receptors were obtained from a woman aged 60-75 years with COVID-19, enrolled during active disease. CDR3s include the opening cysteine and the closing phenylalanine or tryptophan. The order of the fields is J gene, D gene, clone size, V gene, CDR3 protein, CDR3 DNA. D genes are given only for firm matches. A clone size is listed for some rows: how often the clone was seen (once, few, many), or a class if it is expanded.

>TRBJ1-2|TRBD1|-|TRBV6-6
CASSLQGGRGYTF
TGTGCCAGCAGCCTACAGGGGGGCCGTGGCTACACCTTC
>TRBJ2-2|TRBD1|-|TRBV2
CASGGDRANTGELFF
TGTGCCAGCGGGGGGGACAGGGCGAACACCGGGGAGCTGTTTTTT
>TRBJ1-6|TRBD1|few|TRBV19
CASSPSGQGNSPLHF
TGTGCCAGTAGTCCCTCGGGACAGGGGAATTCACCCCTCCACTTT
>TRBJ1-3|-|-|TRBV5-1
CASSPGNSGNTIYF
TGCGCCAGCAGCCCAGGGAACTCTGGAAACACCATATATTTT
>TRBJ1-5|TRBD1|few|TRBV19
CASSKTGGYQPQHF
TGTGCCAGTAGTAAGACAGGGGGGTATCAGCCCCAGCATTTT
>TRBJ2-1|-|once|TRBV11-3
CASSLAGVGNEQFF
TGTGCCAGCAGCTTAGCGGGAGTTGGCAATGAGCAGTTCTTC
>TRBJ2-7|-|-|TRBV11-3
CASSKDSLTTREQYF
TGTGCCAGCAGCAAGGACAGTTTGACTACGAGAGAGCAGTACTTC
>TRBJ2-1|TRBD2|-|TRBV28
CASRNGLAGEFVEQFF
TGTGCCAGCAGAAACGGACTAGCGGGAGAGTTTGTTGAGCAGTTCTTC
>TRBJ2-1|TRBD2|-|TRBV5-1
CASSLIRTSGSNEQFF
TGCGCCAGCAGCTTGATTCGGACTAGCGGTTCCAATGAGCAGTTCTTC
>TRBJ2-2|TRBD2|-|TRBV9
CASSVEPQPSGGTGELFF
TGTGCCAGCAGCGTAGAACCCCAGCCTAGCGGGGGTACCGGGGAGCTGTTTTTT
>TRBJ1-2|-|-|TRBV4-3
CASSQDRGGIDGYTF
TGCGCCAGCAGCCAAGATCGAGGGGGAATTGATGGCTACACCTTC
>TRBJ1-6|-|-|TRBV2
CASSESGNYNSPLHF
TGTGCCAGCAGTGAATCGGGGAACTATAATTCACCCCTCCACTTT
>TRBJ2-3|TRBD2|-|TRBV27
CASSYSLAGGLDTQYF
TGTGCCAGCAGTTATTCACTAGCGGGAGGGTTAGATACGCAGTATTTT
>TRBJ2-2|-|-|TRBV10-3
CAISEYPGTGELFF
TGTGCCATCAGTGAGTATCCCGGCACCGGGGAGCTGTTTTTT
>TRBJ2-1|-|-|TRBV27
CASSFSSGHRPAAYNEQFF
TGTGCCAGCAGTTTCAGTTCGGGACACCGGCCTGCAGCCTACAATGAGCAGTTCTTC
>TRBJ2-5|TRBD2|-|TRBV5-4
CASSLVGGQETQYF
TGTGCCAGCAGCTTGGTGGGGGGGCAAGAGACCCAGTACTTC
>TRBJ1-2|-|-|TRBV6-5
CASRPEGGWPGYTF
TGTGCCAGCAGACCAGAGGGGGGGTGGCCCGGCTACACCTTC
>TRBJ2-1|TRBD1|-|TRBV11-3
CASSSGTGIGNEQFF
TGTGCCAGCAGCTCAGGGACAGGGATCGGCAATGAGCAGTTCTTC
>TRBJ1-1|TRBD1|once|TRBV3-1/TRBV3-2
CASSQARDRGPEAFF
TGTGCCAGCAGCCAAGCTCGGGACAGGGGCCCTGAAGCTTTCTTT
>TRBJ2-2|-|-|TRBV6-2/TRBV6-3
CASSGGAAAGELFF
TGTGCCAGCAGTGGGGGGGCGGCCGCCGGGGAGCTGTTTTTT
>TRBJ2-3|-|-|TRBV29-1
CSVVLSSTDTQYF
TGCAGCGTTGTTCTATCTAGCACAGATACGCAGTATTTT
>TRBJ2-3|-|-|TRBV5-1
CASSPARAGIDTQYF
TGCGCCAGCAGCCCCGCCAGGGCAGGAATAGATACGCAGTATTTT